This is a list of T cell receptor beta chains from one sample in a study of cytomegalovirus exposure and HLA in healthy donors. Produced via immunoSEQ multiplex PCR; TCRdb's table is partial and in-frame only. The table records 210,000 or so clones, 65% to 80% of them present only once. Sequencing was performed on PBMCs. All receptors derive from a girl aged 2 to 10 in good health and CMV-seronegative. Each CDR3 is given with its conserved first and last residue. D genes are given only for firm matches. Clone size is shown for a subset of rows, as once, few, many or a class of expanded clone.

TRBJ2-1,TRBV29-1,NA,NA,CSVCPPPYNEQFF,TGCAGCGTCTGTCCTCCCCCCTACAATGAGCAGTTCTTC
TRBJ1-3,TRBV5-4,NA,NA,CASSLASGGLVAGNTIYF,TGTGCCAGCAGCTTGGCCTCCGGGGGGCTAGTCGCTGGAAACACCATATATTTT
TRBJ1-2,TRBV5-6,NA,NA,CASSLDQGNYGYTF,TGTGCCAGCAGCTTGGATCAGGGGAACTATGGCTACACCTTC
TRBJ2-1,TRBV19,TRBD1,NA,CASTMGAGTGVIGNEQFF,TGTGCCAGTACCATGGGGGCCGGGACAGGGGTTATCGGGAATGAGCAGTTCTTC
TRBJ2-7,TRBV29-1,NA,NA,CSVGPGIHEQYF,TGCAGCGTTGGTCCGGGAATCCACGAGCAGTACTTC
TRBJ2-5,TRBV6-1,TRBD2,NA,CASRSSGGKETQYF,TGTGCCAGCAGATCTAGCGGGGGGAAAGAGACCCAGTACTTC
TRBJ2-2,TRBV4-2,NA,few,CASSREAGNTGELFF,TGTGCCAGCAGCCGAGAAGCGGGGAACACCGGGGAGCTGTTTTTT
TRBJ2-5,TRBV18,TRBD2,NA,CASSRRSSSGRKEETQYF,TGTGCCAGCTCACGGCGGAGCTCTAGCGGGAGGAAGGAAGAGACCCAGTACTTC
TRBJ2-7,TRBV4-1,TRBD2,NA,CASSQGSGGAYEQYF,TGCGCCAGCAGCCAAGGGAGCGGGGGGGCCTACGAGCAGTACTTC
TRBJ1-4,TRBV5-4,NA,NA,CASSWQNEKLFF,TGTGCCAGCAGCTGGCAGAATGAAAAACTGTTTTTT
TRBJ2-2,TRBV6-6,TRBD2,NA,CASSYGLAEAGELFF,TGTGCCAGCAGTTACGGCCTAGCGGAGGCCGGGGAGCTGTTTTTT
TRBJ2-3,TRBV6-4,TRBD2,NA,CASSLAGGTDTQYF,TGTGCCAGCAGCCTAGCGGGGGGTACGGATACGCAGTATTTT
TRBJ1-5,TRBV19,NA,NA,CASSIPGQPQHF,TGTGCCAGTAGTATACCCGGTCAGCCCCAGCATTTT
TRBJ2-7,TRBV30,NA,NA,CAWTGLGSSYEQYF,TGTGCCTGGACTGGACTGGGGAGCTCCTACGAGCAGTACTTC
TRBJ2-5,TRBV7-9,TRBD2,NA,CASSLSGDQETQYF,TGTGCCAGCAGCTTAAGCGGGGACCAAGAGACCCAGTACTTC
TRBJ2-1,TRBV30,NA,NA,CAWSGGLFNEQFF,TGTGCCTGGAGCGGGGGGCTATTCAATGAGCAGTTCTTC
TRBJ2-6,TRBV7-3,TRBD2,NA,CASSRRTSGSSGANVLTF,TGTGCCAGCAGCCGGCGGACTAGCGGTAGCTCTGGGGCCAACGTCCTGACTTTC
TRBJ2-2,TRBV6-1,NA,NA,CANEGGGVTGELFF,TGTGCCAACGAGGGGGGGGGCGTCACCGGGGAGCTGTTTTTT
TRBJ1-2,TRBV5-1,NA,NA,CASSLVSTDYGYTF,TGCGCCAGCAGCTTGGTTTCGACAGATTATGGCTACACCTTC
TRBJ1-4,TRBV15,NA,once,CATSSSRGEKLFF,TGTGCCACCAGCTCCTCACGGGGTGAAAAACTGTTTTTT
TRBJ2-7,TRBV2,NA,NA,CASSTRLGPPGEQYF,TGTGCCAGCAGCACCAGACTAGGACCCCCGGGGGAGCAGTACTTC
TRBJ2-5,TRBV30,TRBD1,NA,CAWRGTGFALEAQYF,TGTGCCTGGAGGGGGACAGGGTTCGCGTTAGAGGCCCAGTACTTC
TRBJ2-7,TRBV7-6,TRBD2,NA,CASSLATAGGTYEQYF,TGTGCCAGCAGCTTAGCGACAGCGGGAGGGACCTACGAGCAGTACTTC
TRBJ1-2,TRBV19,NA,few,CASSISRVDYGYTF,TGTGCCAGTAGTATATCCAGGGTCGACTATGGCTACACCTTC
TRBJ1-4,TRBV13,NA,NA,CASSFRLGQPNEKLFF,TGTGCCAGCAGCTTTCGTCTAGGACAGCCAAATGAAAAACTGTTTTTT
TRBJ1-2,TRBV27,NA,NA,CASSPTSPPYGYTF,TGTGCCAGCAGTCCTACGTCCCCCCCCTATGGCTACACCTTC
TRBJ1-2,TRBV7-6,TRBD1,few,CASSSTGGAGYGYTF,TGTGCCAGCAGCTCAACAGGGGGCGCAGGCTATGGCTACACCTTC
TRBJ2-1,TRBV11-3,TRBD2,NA,CASSILARYPNNEQFF,TGTGCCAGCAGCATACTAGCGCGTTACCCTAACAATGAGCAGTTCTTC
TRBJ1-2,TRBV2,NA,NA,CASSEDRIYGYTF,TGTGCCAGCAGTGAAGACAGGATCTATGGCTACACCTTC
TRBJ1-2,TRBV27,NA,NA,CASSSTGMVGYTF,TGTGCCAGCAGTTCCACAGGGATGGTGGGCTACACCTTC
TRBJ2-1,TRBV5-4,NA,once,CASSSGAFGFF,TGTGCCAGCAGCTCTGGGGCATTTGGGTTCTTC
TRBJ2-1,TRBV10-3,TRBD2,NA,CATSGGGGTYNEQFF,TGTGCCACCTCGGGAGGCGGGGGAACCTACAATGAGCAGTTCTTC
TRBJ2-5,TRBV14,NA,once,CASSPPPGIQETQYF,TGTGCCAGCAGCCCCCCTCCGGGGATCCAAGAGACCCAGTACTTC
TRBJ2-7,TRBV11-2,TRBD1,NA,CASSFPGQGPYEQYF,TGTGCCAGCAGCTTTCCGGGACAGGGCCCCTACGAGCAGTACTTC
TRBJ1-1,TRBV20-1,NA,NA,CSARNREAFF,TGCAGTGCTAGGAACAGAGAAGCTTTCTTT
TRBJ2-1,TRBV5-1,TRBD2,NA,CASSSNLGLAGGNEQFF,TGCGCCAGCAGCTCGAACTTAGGACTAGCGGGGGGGAATGAGCAGTTCTTC
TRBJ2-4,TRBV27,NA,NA,CASRARGRSKNIQYF,TGTGCCAGCAGAGCCCGGGGAAGGTCCAAAAACATTCAGTACTTC
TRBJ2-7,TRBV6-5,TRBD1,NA,CASKKTQGYEQYF,TGTGCCAGCAAAAAAACACAGGGGTACGAGCAGTACTTC
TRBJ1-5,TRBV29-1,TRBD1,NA,CSVRTGSNQPQHF,TGCAGCGTTCGGACAGGTAGCAATCAGCCCCAGCATTTT